This is a list of T cell receptor beta chains from one sample in a study of vaccination effects on CD4 cells after COVID-19. The antigens for these receptors are not known. Some clones are missing from TCRdb's copy, which holds only in-frame ones; the method was immunoSEQ multiplex PCR. The sample shows about 27,000 clones, 83% of them seen only once. The sample was CD4+ T cells from PBMCs cultured with HCoV-NL63 spike peptides, taken after COVID-19 vaccination. These receptor sequences come from a human donor who received a COVID-19 vaccine. Some clones in this sample may be carry-over from other donors' samples. Both conserved end residues are part of each CDR3. A D gene is named only where the DNA matches it firmly. The listing skips clone size in some rows; elsewhere it reads once, few, many or a size class.

J	D	V	size	DNA	CDR3
TRBJ1-2	NA	TRBV28	once	TGTGCCAGCAGATTCCCGGGGGACCGTAACTATGGCTACACCTTC	CASRFPGDRNYGYTF
TRBJ2-3	NA	TRBV6-5	NA	TGTGCCAGCACGGGACACGGCACAGATACGCAGTATTTT	CASTGHGTDTQYF
TRBJ1-6	NA	TRBV6-6	NA	TGTGCCAGCAATAACTTCTATAATTCACCCCTCCACTTT	CASNNFYNSPLHF
TRBJ1-2	NA	TRBV7-3	NA	TGTGCCAGCAGCTTAGGGTCAGAGGGGATCTATGGCTACACCTTC	CASSLGSEGIYGYTF
TRBJ2-4	NA	TRBV19	NA	TGTGCCAGTAGTATAGGAGTAGGGAGGAGCAGGAACATTCAGTACTTC	CASSIGVGRSRNIQYF
TRBJ1-3	NA	TRBV19	once	TGTGCCAGTATTGGACTTAGCTCTGGAAACACCATATATTTT	CASIGLSSGNTIYF
TRBJ1-1	NA	TRBV6-5	once	TGTGCCAGCAGTTATGTAGGCACGCTTTCGGGAACTGAAGCTTTCTTT	CASSYVGTLSGTEAFF
TRBJ1-5	NA	TRBV12-3/TRBV12-4	NA	TGTGCCAGCAGCCCTAACAAGAATCAGCCCCAGCATTTT	CASSPNKNQPQHF
TRBJ2-2	NA	TRBV21-1	NA	TGTGCCCGCCGGACTAGCCCGAACACCGGGGAGCTGTTTTTT	CARRTSPNTGELFF
TRBJ2-5	TRBD1	TRBV2	NA	TGTGCCAGCAGTGTAGGACAGGGAGAGACCCAGTACTTC	CASSVGQGETQYF
TRBJ2-2	NA	TRBV7-3	few	TGTGCCAGCAGCCCGACTAGAATTGGCGGGGAGCTGTTTTTT	CASSPTRIGGELFF
TRBJ1-5	NA	TRBV7-2	NA	TGTGCCAGCAGCCCTATACGACAGGTCTCGCCCCAGCATTTT	CASSPIRQVSPQHF
TRBJ1-4	TRBD1	TRBV7-8	once	TGTGCCAGCAGCCGAGGGACGACAGGGAATGAAAAACTGTTTTTT	CASSRGTTGNEKLFF
TRBJ2-2	NA	TRBV6-6	few	TGTGCCAGCAGTTACCCCCAAGGGGAGCTGTTTTTT	CASSYPQGELFF
TRBJ1-1	TRBD1	TRBV15	NA	TGTGCCACCAGCAGAGATCGACAGGGCTTAGCTTTCTTT	CATSRDRQGLAFF
TRBJ2-2	TRBD2	TRBV4-2	NA	TGTGCCAGCAGCCAAGCCGGGGGGGGCACCGGGGAGCTGTTTTTT	CASSQAGGGTGELFF
TRBJ2-4	NA	TRBV4-1	NA	TGCGCCAGCAGCCAAGGCCCAGCGGAGGCCAAAAACATTCAGTACTTC	CASSQGPAEAKNIQYF
TRBJ1-6	NA	TRBV15	NA	TGTGCCACCAGCTTCCGAACCCAGGGGAATTCACCCCTCCACTTT	CATSFRTQGNSPLHF
TRBJ1-1	TRBD1	TRBV7-8	once	TGTGCCAGCAGCTTCGACAGGGTCGGCACTGAAGCTTTCTTT	CASSFDRVGTEAFF
TRBJ1-5	NA	TRBV24-1	NA	TGTGCCACCAGTGATGCGGGGCTCGGCAATCAGCCCCAGCATTTT	CATSDAGLGNQPQHF
TRBJ2-2	NA	TRBV5-1	NA	TGCGCCAGCAGCTTGGGGGCTCAGGGTTTAAACACCGGGGAGCTGTTTTTT	CASSLGAQGLNTGELFF
TRBJ1-3	NA	TRBV6-5	NA	TGTGCCAGCAGTTACTCGGGACAAGTCGGAAACACCATATATTTT	CASSYSGQVGNTIYF
TRBJ1-4	TRBD1	TRBV19	NA	TGTGCCACCCTGGACAGGAGGGGAGAAAAACTGTTTTTT	CATLDRRGEKLFF
TRBJ2-5	TRBD1	TRBV5-1	few	TGCGCCAGCAGCTATGGACAGGGCACGTCTATGGCCCAGTACTTC	CASSYGQGTSMAQYF
TRBJ1-2	TRBD1	TRBV28	NA	TGTGCCAGCAGTCTCCCAAGACAGGGGGCTGGCGCGGACTATGGCTACACCTTC	CASSLPRQGAGADYGYTF
TRBJ1-1	NA	TRBV4-1	few	TGCGCCAGCAGCCAACGGGTTAACACTGAAGCTTTCTTT	CASSQRVNTEAFF